The 23 T cell receptor beta chains given below trace back to one sample, sequenced in a study of cytomegalovirus exposure and HLA in healthy donors. PCR involved 60 Vbeta and 13 Jbeta primers. This table comes from immunoSEQ multiplex PCR, and its TCRdb copy is limited to in-frame clones, with some not included. The profile shows 140,000 or so clones, over 75% of them singletons. The sequenced material came from PBMCs. These receptors all come from a woman in her twenties or thirties in good health and CMV-seronegative.

Here the CDR3 DNA reads TGTGCCAGCAGCTGGGGGGGTAGCGGGGGGACCCGAGATACGCAGTATTTT. Translation: CASSWGGSGGTRDTQYF. This rearrangement joins TRBV5-6 to TRBJ2-3, with 10 positions matching TRBD2. The CDR3 runs to 17 residues. The J segment lost 5 bases and the V segment lost 3 bases, leaving 12 bases of the junction unmatched. Germline CDR1 SGHDT, CDR2 YYEEEE.

The genes are TRBV7-8 and TRBJ1-1, with a possible D match to TRBD1 (6 bases). The CDR3 runs to 15 residues. CDR1 is SGHVS and CDR2 is FQNEAQ in the germline V gene. V was shortened by 8 bases and J by 4 bases, with 20 bases between the two germline ends. The CDR3 DNA reads TGTGCCAGCCAAGACCCGGGACACGGGATCACTGAAGCTTTCTTT. Translated, it gives CASQDPGHGITEAFF.

The chain carries TRBV7-8 and TRBJ1-1; D is unresolved. CDR3 size: 14 residues. Per germline, CDR1 SGHVS and CDR2 FQNEAQ. V was shortened by 7 bases and J by 0 bases, with 12 bases between the two germline ends. The CDR3 is CASTPGRMNTEAFF. CDR3 DNA: TGTGCCAGCACCCCGGGGAGGATGAACACTGAAGCTTTCTTT. The full variable domain, completed using reference TRBV7-8 and TRBJ1-1, is GAGVSQSPRYKVAKRGQDVALRCDPISGHVSLFWYQQALGQGPEFLTYFQNEAQLDKSGLPSDRFFAERPEGSVSTLKIQRTQQEDSAVYLCASTPGRMNTEAFFGQGTRLTVV.

This clone was seen more than once but under ten times. This rearrangement joins TRBV2 to TRBJ2-5; possibly TRBD2 for D (7 bases). The CDR3 contains 14 residues. The V and J ends lost 8 bases and 5 bases respectively, with 18 bases between them. Germline V gene data show CDR1 as SNHLY and CDR2 as FYNNEI. CDR3 residues: CASLSGGFIETQYF. The CDR3 DNA follows: TGTGCCAGCCTCTCGGGGGGCTTCATTGAGACCCAGTACTTC. The full variable domain, completed using reference TRBV2 and TRBJ2-5, is EPEVTQTPSHQVTQMGQEVILRCVPISNHLYFYWYRQILGQKVEFLVSFYNNEISEKSEIFDDQFSVERPDGSNFTLKIRSTKLEDSAMYFCASLSGGFIETQYFGPGTRLLVL.

This chain uses TRBV28 with TRBJ1-2, with 8 positions matching TRBD1. Germline V lookup: CDR1 MDHEN, CDR2 SYDVKM. This CDR3 contains 13 residues. V trimming: 3 bases; J trimming: 8 bases; junction bases outside the gene matches: 5. CDR3 region: CASSFQGARGYTF. CDR3 sequence (DNA): TGTGCCAGCAGTTTCCAGGGGGCTAGGGGCTACACCTTC.

The rearrangement joins TRBV28 to TRBJ2-1; D perhaps matches TRBD2 (5 bases). Germline values: CDR1 MDHEN, CDR2 SYDVKM. Trimming cost V 7 bases and J 1 base, with 14 bases left between them. This CDR3 contains 15 residues. CDR3 coding DNA: TGTGCCAGCACCCTGGACGGAGGATCCTACAATGAGCAGTTCTTC. Residues: CASTLDGGSYNEQFF.

This chain links TRBV29-1 with TRBJ2-2; 7 bases map to TRBD1. The V gene end was trimmed by 5 bases and the J gene end by 6 bases; junction bases not matched to a gene: 6. Germline CDR1 is SQVTM and CDR2 is ANQGSEA. The CDR3 consists of 13 residues. The chain's CDR3 is CSVPDQGAGELFF. The DNA for the CDR3 is TGCAGCGTTCCCGATCAGGGGGCCGGGGAGCTGTTTTTT.

This chain joins TRBV2 and TRBJ2-4; D gene uncertain. Trimming pared 4 bases from V and 0 bases from J, leaving 16 bases between. Per the germline V gene, CDR1 is SNHLY and CDR2 is FYNNEI. The CDR3 consists of 17 residues. The CDR3 region is CASSARVLDLAKNIQYF. As DNA, the CDR3 is TGTGCCAGCAGTGCTCGGGTTCTTGATTTAGCCAAAAACATTCAGTACTTC.

The chain has TRBV11-2 and TRBJ1-5; D unresolved. The CDR3 is 13 amino acids. Germline CDR1 reads SGHAT; CDR2 reads FQNNGV. Trimming removed 4 bases at V and 7 bases at J, with 11 bases between. The CDR3 loop reads CASSSTGSQPQHF. The CDR3 coding sequence is TGTGCCAGCAGCTCCACCGGGAGCCAGCCCCAGCATTTT.

This chain links TRBV5-4 with TRBJ2-3; 7 nucleotides agree with TRBD1. The CDR3 runs to 17 residues. The germline gives CDR1 SGHNT, CDR2 YYREEE (reference sequence). The junction had 11 bases not matched to a gene; V was cut back by 4 bases and J by 0 bases. The CDR3 DNA sequence: TGTGCCAGCAGCCTAGACCCGGGACAGCTGAGCACAGATACGCAGTATTTT. It encodes CASSLDPGQLSTDTQYF. The whole variable domain, filled in from reference TRBV5-4 and TRBJ2-3, reads ETGVTQSPTHLIKTRGQQVTLRCSSQSGHNTVSWYQQALGQGPQFIFQYYREEENGRGNFPPRFSGLQFPNYSSELNVNALELDDSALYLCASSLDPGQLSTDTQYFGPGTRLTVL.

V usage is TRBV11-2 and J usage is TRBJ2-7, with D unresolved. CDR1 SGHAT and CDR2 FQNNGV come from the germline V gene. The CDR3 has 14 residues. V gave up 0 bases and J gave up 0 bases, with 6 bases separating them. The CDR3 DNA follows: TGTGCCAGCAGCTTAGATTGGGCCTCCTACGAGCAGTACTTC. This encodes CASSLDWASYEQYF.

As concerns this clone: The junction departs from germline at one end; a sequencing error may be responsible. The sample holds other DNA sequences that translate to the same CDR3. The chain has TRBV29-1 and TRBJ1-1, with D possibly being TRBD1 (5 bases). Germline V gene data show CDR1 as SQVTM and CDR2 as ANQGSEA. The CDR3 loop spans 14 amino acids. CDR3 residues: CSVRRDSMNTEAFF. The CDR3 DNA sequence: TGCAGCGTTAGAAGAGACAGCATGAACACTGAGGCTTTCTTT.

CDR3 sequence reads: CASSFNPAGNSEQFF. The DNA of the CDR3 is TGTGCCAGCAGCTTTAACCCCGCGGGAAACAGTGAGCAGTTCTTC. The gene calls are TRBV7-3 and TRBJ2-1, with a tentative D call TRBD2 (6 bases). Deletions cut 3 bases from V and 9 bases from J, with 18 bases between. This CDR3 is built from 15 residues. The germline V gene encodes CDR1 SGHTA and CDR2 FQGTGA.

This chain connects TRBV19 to TRBJ2-3, with 7 bases aligning to TRBD2. This CDR3 has 14 amino acids. The germline V gene encodes CDR1 LNHDA and CDR2 SQIVND (reference sequence). V lost 8 bases, J lost 4 bases, and 9 bases stayed unmatched. The CDR3 here is CASYSAGAADTQYF. CDR3 sequence (DNA): TGTGCCAGTTATTCGGCGGGAGCGGCAGATACGCAGTATTTT.

V and J are TRBV4-1 and TRBJ1-2; 8 positions agree with TRBD1. The germline V gene encodes CDR1 MGHRA and CDR2 YSYEKL. There are 15 residues in the CDR3. V shed 4 bases, J shed 8 bases, and the junction held 12 bases outside the gene matches. The CDR3 protein is CASSPSSYRDRGYTF. The CDR3 coding sequence is TGCGCCAGCAGCCCGAGTAGCTACCGGGACAGGGGCTACACCTTC.

The chain is built from TRBV19 and TRBJ1-5; TRBD1 matches 8 bases. In germline, CDR1 is LNHDA, CDR2 SQIVND (reference sequence). This CDR3 has 17 amino acids. J gave up 0 bases and V 6 bases, and 10 bases lay outside the gene matches. CDR3 nucleotide sequence: TGTGCCAGTAGCTATCTGGGACAGGTGGATAGCAATCAGCCCCAGCATTTT. This sequence encodes CASSYLGQVDSNQPQHF.

This chain joins TRBV30 and TRBJ2-5; 12 bases line up with TRBD2. The CDR3 is 22 residues long. The trim removed 2 bases at V and 6 bases at J, leaving 28 bases unmatched. Germline V gene data show CDR1 as GTSNPN and CDR2 as SVGIG (reference sequence). CDR3 region: CAWSSPRGGRLAGEVRRQTQYF. The CDR3 DNA reads as TGTGCCTGGAGTTCCCCCAGGGGGGGGCGACTAGCGGGAGAAGTACGTAGGCAGACCCAGTACTTC.

The chain carries TRBV7-2 and TRBJ1-3; tentative D call: TRBD1 (5 bases). V lost 3 bases and J 1 base, leaving 13 bases between the germline ends. The germline V gene has CDR1 SGHTA and CDR2 FQGNSA. This CDR3 has 16 amino acids. The CDR3 DNA is TGTGCCAGCAGCTTCGGGCAGGGCTCTTCTGGAAACACCATATATTTT. Amino acids: CASSFGQGSSGNTIYF.

This clone was recorded only once. The V call is TRBV5-1, the J call TRBJ2-7, with 10 bases identical to TRBD1. From germline, CDR1 is SGHRS and CDR2 YFSETQ. Trimming cost V 5 bases and J 7 bases; bases outside gene matches: 9. The CDR3 consists of 14 residues. Here the CDR3 reads CASRYGTGAREQYF. The CDR3 DNA sequence: TGCGCCAGCAGGTACGGGACAGGGGCGAGAGAGCAGTACTTC.

In its sample, this clone was seen a few times. The CDR3 coding sequence is TGTGCCAGCAGCCTGCGGGGTAACACCTACAATGAGCAGTTCTTC. It is translated as CASSLRGNTYNEQFF. The rearrangement joins TRBV7-3 to TRBJ2-1; a weak D match, TRBD2 (6 bases). This CDR3 region has 15 residues. Germline V gene lookup returns CDR1 SGHTA and CDR2 FQGTGA. The germline V and J ends were trimmed by 5 bases and 2 bases, with 13 bases remaining between them.

The V and J genes are TRBV7-2 and TRBJ2-1; TRBD2 is a possible D gene (6 bases). V was trimmed by 5 bases and J by 4 bases, leaving 15 bases between them. The CDR3 runs 15 residues. From germline, CDR1 is SGHTA and CDR2 FQGNSA. The CDR3 loop reads CASSPPRGAYNEQFF. In DNA, the CDR3 is TGTGCCAGCAGCCCGCCGCGCGGGGCTTACAATGAGCAGTTCTTC.

This clone was picked up one time. The V and J genes are TRBV2 and TRBJ2-2, with unresolved D. This CDR3 spans 15 amino acids. The V end lost 1 base, the J end lost 0 bases, and 6 bases lay between the germline ends. Per germline, CDR1 SNHLY and CDR2 FYNNEI. The CDR3 loop reads CASSEGQTNTGELFF. DNA for the CDR3: TGTGCCAGCAGTGAAGGGCAGACGAACACCGGGGAGCTGTTTTTT.

This clone has just one count. The genes are TRBV14 and TRBJ1-1; D is undetermined. V was cut by 4 bases and J by 4 bases, with 10 bases left in between. The germline CDR1 and CDR2 sequences are SGHDN and FVKESK. The CDR3 sequence is 13 residues long. The CDR3 sequence is CASSPIGSTEAFF. CDR3 coding DNA: TGTGCCAGCAGCCCGATCGGTAGCACTGAAGCTTTCTTT.